This T cell receptor beta chain was retrieved from a study of long-term antiretroviral therapy in people with HIV. Notes on the study in general: After ART, diversity increased yet remained lower than transplant donor controls. HIV repertoires showed narrower CDR3 length ranges than controls.

Treatment locations for all participants with HIV were in the United States. Samples held roughly 0.95-11 million cryopreserved PBMC before DNA extraction. The germline V and J ends were trimmed by 1 base and 6 bases, with 8 bases remaining between them. The CDR3 totals 12 residues. The V gene's germline CDR1 is SGHDT and CDR2 YYEEEE. About this clone: Its cognate antigen is unknown.

Survey-level immunoSEQ v3.0 assays were run. The table came from immunoSEQ multiplex PCR; TCRdb's copy has only in-frame clones and leaves some out. The sample has about 33,000 clones; around 96% are singletons. This rearrangement joins TRBV5-6 to TRBJ2-7, with D unclear. The specimen comprised unsorted PBMCs, sampled 6.6 years after starting antiretroviral therapy. The clonotype was recovered from a young man with HIV. The CDR3 loop reads CASSLSTSEQYF. CDR3 DNA sequence: TGTGCCAGCAGCTTGAGTACGTCCGAGCAGTACTTC.